A single sample is the source of the 14 T cell receptor beta chains below, sequenced in a study of CD8+ T cells in alopecia areata. Extraction and reverse transcription of RNA yielded cDNA as the sequencing template. The data were produced by immunoSEQ multiplex PCR, yet TCRdb's version contains in-frame clones alone and is incomplete. The sample lists 40,000 to 50,000 clones, less than 70% occurring once. Documented treatment: oral pan-JAK inhibitor, 5-10 mg twice daily. The material was CD8+ T cells sorted from blood, obtained at week 4, from a patient treated with tofacitinib. All receptors come from a human donor with alopecia areata.

The V and J genes are TRBV29-1 and TRBJ2-5; D gene unclear. This CDR3 is built from 14 residues. V was trimmed by 5 bases and J by 2 bases, leaving 15 bases between them. Germline values: CDR1 SQVTM, CDR2 ANQGSEA. CDR3 loop: CSVWDQDGQETQYF. The CDR3 nucleotides read TGCAGCGTTTGGGATCAGGACGGTCAAGAGACCCAGTACTTC.

The V and J genes are TRBV4-3 and TRBJ1-6, with a weak D call TRBD1 (5 bases). The V gene lost 1 base and the J gene lost 10 bases, with 14 bases spanning the gap. The germline V gene encodes CDR1 LGHNA and CDR2 YSLEER. The CDR3 runs to 15 residues. As DNA, the CDR3 is TGCGCCAGCAGCCAAGTATGGCAGGGTGTATCACCCCTCCACTTT. As protein: CASSQVWQGVSPLHF.

This chain joins TRBV29-1 and TRBJ2-7; D possibly corresponds to TRBD1 (6 bases). The CDR3 runs to 11 residues. The germline CDR1 and CDR2 sequences are SQVTM and ANQGSEA. V lost 3 bases to trimming and J lost 6 bases, with 9 bases between them. The CDR3: CSVEARGEQYF. CDR3 sequence (DNA): TGCAGCGTTGAGGCCAGGGGCGAGCAGTACTTC.

The chain is built from TRBV29-1 and TRBJ2-1; 15 bases map to TRBD2. Trimming took 4 bases from V and 9 from J; bases not matched to a gene: 1. This CDR3 spans 13 amino acids. Germline values: CDR1 SQVTM, CDR2 ANQGSEA. The CDR3 sequence: CSVGTSGGVEQFF. CDR3 DNA sequence: TGCAGCGTTGGGACTAGCGGGGGGGTTGAGCAGTTCTTC.

The J gene is TRBJ2-2, the V gene TRBV29-1; 8 positions agree with TRBD2. Germline CDR1 is SQVTM and CDR2 is ANQGSEA. This CDR3 spans 14 amino acids. The V gene end was trimmed by 5 bases and the J gene end by 6 bases; junction bases not matched to a gene: 8. The CDR3 region is CSVISGGIAGELFF. In nucleotides, the CDR3 is TGCAGCGTTATCAGCGGGGGTATCGCCGGGGAGCTGTTTTTT.

The chain recombines TRBV27 with TRBJ2-1; D call uncertain. The CDR3 has 14 residues. Trimming removed 0 bases from V and 2 bases from J, with 5 bases in between. From germline, CDR1 is MNHEY and CDR2 SMNVEV (reference sequence). The CDR3 bases are TGTGCCAGCAGTTTATCGGGGACCTACAATGAGCAGTTCTTC. It is translated as CASSLSGTYNEQFF.

The V gene is TRBV29-1, the J gene TRBJ1-2; a weak D match, TRBD1 (5 bases). Germline V CDR1 and CDR2: SQVTM, ANQGSEA. V was pared by 3 bases and J by 7 bases, with 12 bases between. The CDR3 totals 12 residues. DNA for the CDR3: TGCAGCGTTGATCAGGGCCTGGGTGGCTACACCTTC. Amino acids: CSVDQGLGGYTF.

The gene calls are TRBV4-3 and TRBJ1-5; a weak D match, TRBD1 (5 bases). Germline assignment: CDR1 LGHNA and CDR2 YSLEER. There are 15 residues in the CDR3. V lost 0 bases to trimming and J lost 5 bases, with 11 bases between them. In nucleotides, the CDR3 is TGCGCCAGCAGCCAAGAGGGGCGGAATGATCAGCCCCAGCATTTT. It encodes CASSQEGRNDQPQHF.

The rearrangement uses TRBV9 and TRBJ2-6; TRBD1 might be the D (7 bases). Germline CDR1 is SGDLS and CDR2 is YYNGEE. This CDR3 comprises 16 residues. V lost 3 bases and J lost 3, with 13 bases in between. The CDR3 reads CASSGQGSGGANVLTF. In DNA form, the CDR3 reads TGTGCCAGCAGCGGACAGGGTAGCGGTGGGGCCAACGTCCTGACTTTC.

This clone has more than one count but fewer than ten. The genes are TRBV20-1 and TRBJ2-5; D remains unclear. The CDR3 is 11 amino acids. Trimming took off 6 bases at V and 4 bases at J, with 9 bases between the two ends. Germline lookup yields CDR1 DFQATT and CDR2 SNEGSKA (reference sequence). Written as DNA, the CDR3 is TGCAGTGCCTCGACCCCAGAGACCCAGTACTTC. It translates to CSASTPETQYF.

This chain links TRBV9 with TRBJ2-7; D is possibly TRBD2 (7 bases). Germline lookup yields CDR1 SGDLS and CDR2 YYNGEE. The V gene lost 2 bases and the J gene lost 0 bases, with 12 bases spanning the gap. This CDR3 contains 15 residues. In DNA form, the CDR3 reads TGTGCCAGCAGCGTCGGGGGGCTCACCTCCTACGAGCAGTACTTC. This codes for CASSVGGLTSYEQYF.

The genes are TRBV27 and TRBJ2-1, with TRBD2 matching over 13 bases. There are 18 residues in the CDR3. The germline V gene has CDR1 MNHEY and CDR2 SMNVEV (reference sequence). Trimming removed 5 bases from V and 9 bases from J; junction bases left unmatched: 16. The CDR3 DNA sequence: TGTGCCAGCAGTCCCCTGACTAGCGGGGGGCCCGAGGGGGGTGAGCAGTTCTTC. This encodes CASSPLTSGGPEGGEQFF.

This clone is a singleton in its sample. The chain uses TRBV27 and TRBJ1-6, with D unresolved. The CDR3 sequence is 13 residues long. Per germline, CDR1 MNHEY and CDR2 SMNVEV (reference sequence). Between the trimmed V and J ends, which lost 2 bases and 14 bases, there was a span of 13 bases. The CDR3 coding sequence is TGTGCCAGCAGTTTAGCCCCTGACATGTCCCTCCACTTT. It yields the protein CASSLAPDMSLHF.

This chain links TRBV4-1 with TRBJ1-2, with D tentatively TRBD1 (6 bases). V was cut by 2 bases and J by 6 bases, with 10 bases left in between. The CDR3 spans 13 residues. Germline V CDR1 and CDR2: MGHRA, YSYEKL. The CDR3 spells CASSQITGNGYTF. Here the CDR3 DNA reads TGCGCCAGCAGCCAAATTACAGGGAATGGCTACACCTTC.